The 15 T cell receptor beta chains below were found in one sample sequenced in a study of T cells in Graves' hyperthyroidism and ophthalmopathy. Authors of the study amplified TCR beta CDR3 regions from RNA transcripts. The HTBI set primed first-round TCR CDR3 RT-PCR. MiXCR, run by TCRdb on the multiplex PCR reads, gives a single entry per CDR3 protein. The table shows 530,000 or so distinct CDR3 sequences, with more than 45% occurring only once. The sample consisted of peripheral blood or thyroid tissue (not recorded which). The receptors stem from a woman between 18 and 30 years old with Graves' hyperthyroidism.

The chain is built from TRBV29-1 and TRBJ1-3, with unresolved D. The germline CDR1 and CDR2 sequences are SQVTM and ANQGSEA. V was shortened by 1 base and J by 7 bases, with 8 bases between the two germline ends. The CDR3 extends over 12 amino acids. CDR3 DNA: TGCAGCGTTGAAGCGGGCCTGAACACCATATATTTT. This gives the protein CSVEAGLNTIYF. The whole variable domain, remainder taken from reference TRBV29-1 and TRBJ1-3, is SAVISQKPSRDICQRGTSLTIQCQVDSQVTMMFWYRQQPGQSLTLIATANQGSEATYESGFVIDKFPISRPNLTFSTLTVSNMSPEDSSIYLCSVEAGLNTIYFGEGSWLTVV.

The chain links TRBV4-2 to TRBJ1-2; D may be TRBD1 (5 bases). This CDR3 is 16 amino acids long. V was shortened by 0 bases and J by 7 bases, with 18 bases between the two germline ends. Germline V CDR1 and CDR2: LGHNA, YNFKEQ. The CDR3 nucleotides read TGTGCCAGCAGCCAAGATCCTCAGAACACCGGGGCTGGCTACACCTTC. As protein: CASSQDPQNTGAGYTF.

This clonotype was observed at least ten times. Here the CDR3 reads CASSSGQVFVYEQYF. DNA for the CDR3: TGTGCCAGCAGCTCGGGACAGGTTTTTGTCTACGAGCAGTACTTC. The J gene is TRBJ2-7, the V gene TRBV7-9; 8 bases are shared with TRBD1. CDR1 is SEHNR and CDR2 is FQNEAQ in the germline V gene (reference sequence). The ends lost 4 bases at V and 3 bases at J; junction bases unmatched: 8. This CDR3 contains 15 residues.

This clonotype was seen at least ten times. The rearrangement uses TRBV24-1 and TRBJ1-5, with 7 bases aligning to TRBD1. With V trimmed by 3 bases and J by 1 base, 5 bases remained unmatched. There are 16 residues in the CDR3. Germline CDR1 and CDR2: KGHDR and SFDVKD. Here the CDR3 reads CATSDATGASNQPQHF. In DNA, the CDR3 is TGTGCCACCAGTGATGCCACAGGGGCCAGCAATCAGCCCCAGCATTTT.

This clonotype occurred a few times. CDR3 in DNA: TGTGCCAGCACACAGGGTTTCGAGCCCCAGCATTTT. It translates to CASTQGFEPQHF. V gene TRBV6-2 or TRBV6-3 combines with J gene TRBJ1-5, with D perhaps TRBD1 (6 bases). Germline V gene sequence: CDR1 MNHEY, CDR2 SVGEGT. V lost 7 bases to trimming and J lost 8 bases, with 12 bases between them. This CDR3 spans 12 amino acids.

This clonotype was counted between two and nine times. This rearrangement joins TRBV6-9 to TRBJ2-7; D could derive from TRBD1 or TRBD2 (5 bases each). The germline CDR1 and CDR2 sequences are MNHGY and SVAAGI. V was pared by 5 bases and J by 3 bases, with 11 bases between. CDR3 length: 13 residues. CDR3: CASSPGRHYEQYF. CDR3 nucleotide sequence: TGTGCCAGCAGTCCGGGACGGCACTACGAGCAGTACTTC.

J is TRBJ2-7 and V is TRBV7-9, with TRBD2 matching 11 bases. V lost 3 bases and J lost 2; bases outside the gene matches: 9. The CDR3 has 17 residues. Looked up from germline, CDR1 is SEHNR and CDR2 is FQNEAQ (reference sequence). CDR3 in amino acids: CASSLASGRSYTYEQYF. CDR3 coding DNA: TGTGCCAGCAGCTTGGCTAGCGGGAGGTCCTATACCTACGAGCAGTACTTC.

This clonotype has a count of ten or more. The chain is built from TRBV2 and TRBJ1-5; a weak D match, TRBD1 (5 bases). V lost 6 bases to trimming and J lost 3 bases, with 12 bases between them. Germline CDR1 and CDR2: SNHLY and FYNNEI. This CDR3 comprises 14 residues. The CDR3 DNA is TGTGCCAGCAGCCCCGGGACGGACAATCAGCCCCAGCATTTT. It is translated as CASSPGTDNQPQHF.

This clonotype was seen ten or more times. The CDR3 DNA reads as TGTGCCAGCAGTACGGCAGCGGGGGGGTACGAGCAGTACTTC. Encoded protein: CASSTAAGGYEQYF. V is TRBV2 and J is TRBJ2-7, with 10 bases lining up with TRBD2. Germline trimming cut 5 bases from V and 4 bases from J; bases unmatched to any gene: 5. Germline-derived CDR1 and CDR2 are SNHLY and FYNNEI. CDR3 size: 14 residues.

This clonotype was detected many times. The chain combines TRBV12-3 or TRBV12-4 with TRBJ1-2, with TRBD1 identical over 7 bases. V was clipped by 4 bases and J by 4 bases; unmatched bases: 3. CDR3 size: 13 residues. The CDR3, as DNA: TGTGCCAGCAGTTCCACAGGGGTCTATGGCTACACCTTC. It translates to CASSSTGVYGYTF.

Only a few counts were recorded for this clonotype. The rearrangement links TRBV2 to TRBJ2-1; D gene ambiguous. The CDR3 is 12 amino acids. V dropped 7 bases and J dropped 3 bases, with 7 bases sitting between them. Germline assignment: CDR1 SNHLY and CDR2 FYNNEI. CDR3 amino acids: CASTPNYNEQFF. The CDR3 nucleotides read TGTGCCAGCACCCCCAACTACAATGAGCAGTTCTTC.

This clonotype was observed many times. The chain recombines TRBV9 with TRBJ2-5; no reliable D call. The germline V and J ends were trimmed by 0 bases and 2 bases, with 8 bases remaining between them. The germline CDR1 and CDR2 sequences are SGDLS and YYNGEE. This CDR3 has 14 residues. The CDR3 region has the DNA TGTGCCAGCAGCGTAGAAGCACAACAAGAGACCCAGTACTTC. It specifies CASSVEAQQETQYF. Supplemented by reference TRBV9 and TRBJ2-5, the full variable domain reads DSGVTQTPKHLITATGQRVTLRCSPRSGDLSVYWYQQSLDQGLQFLIQYYNGEERAKGNILERFSAQQFPDLHSELNLSSLELGDSALYFCASSVEAQQETQYFGPGTRLLVL.

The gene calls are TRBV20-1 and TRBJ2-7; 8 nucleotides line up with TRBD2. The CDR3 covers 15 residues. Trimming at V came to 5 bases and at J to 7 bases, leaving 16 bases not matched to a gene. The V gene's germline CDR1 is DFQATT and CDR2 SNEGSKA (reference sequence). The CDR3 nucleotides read TGCAGTGCTTCTACTAGCGGAGGCTCCTACAATGAGCAGTACTTC. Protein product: CSASTSGGSYNEQYF.

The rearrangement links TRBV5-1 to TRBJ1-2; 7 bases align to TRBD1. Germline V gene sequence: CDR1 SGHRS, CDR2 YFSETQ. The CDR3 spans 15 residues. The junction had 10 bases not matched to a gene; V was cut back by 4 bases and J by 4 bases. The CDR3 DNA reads TGCGCCAGCAGCAGTACAGGGGCCGGGGGCTATGGCTACACCTTC. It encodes CASSSTGAGGYGYTF.

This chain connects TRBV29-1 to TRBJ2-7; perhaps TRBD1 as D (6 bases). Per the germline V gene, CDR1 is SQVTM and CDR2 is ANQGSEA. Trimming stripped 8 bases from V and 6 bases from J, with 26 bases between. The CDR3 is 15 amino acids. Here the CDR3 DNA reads TGCAGCTTGTTGGTGTTGGGGGCGGCATCTGGCGAGCAGTACTTC. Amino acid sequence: CSLLVLGAASGEQYF.